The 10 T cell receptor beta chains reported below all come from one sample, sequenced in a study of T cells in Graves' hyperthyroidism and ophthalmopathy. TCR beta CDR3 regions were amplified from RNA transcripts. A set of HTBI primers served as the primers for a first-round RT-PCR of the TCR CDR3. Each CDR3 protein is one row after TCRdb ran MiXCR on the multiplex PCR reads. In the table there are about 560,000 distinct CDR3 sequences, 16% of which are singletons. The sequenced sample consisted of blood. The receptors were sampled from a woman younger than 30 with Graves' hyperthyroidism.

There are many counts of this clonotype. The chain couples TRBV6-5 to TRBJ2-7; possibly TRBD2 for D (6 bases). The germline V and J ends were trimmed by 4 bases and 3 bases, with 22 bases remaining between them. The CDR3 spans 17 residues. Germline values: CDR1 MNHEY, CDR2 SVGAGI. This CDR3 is CASSSSGREAGLYEQYF. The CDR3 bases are TGTGCCAGCAGTTCTTCAGGGCGCGAAGCGGGCCTCTACGAGCAGTACTTC.

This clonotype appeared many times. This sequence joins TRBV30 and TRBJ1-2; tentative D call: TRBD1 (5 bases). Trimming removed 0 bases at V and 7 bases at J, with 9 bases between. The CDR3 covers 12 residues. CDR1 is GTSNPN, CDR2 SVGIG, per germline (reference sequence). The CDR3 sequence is CAWSVLQAGYTF. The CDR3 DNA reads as TGTGCCTGGAGTGTTTTACAGGCTGGCTACACCTTC.

CDR3 residues: CSASVPRVPYEQYF. The CDR3 DNA reads TGCAGTGCTAGCGTTCCCAGAGTGCCCTACGAGCAGTACTTC. This chain links TRBV20-1 with TRBJ2-7; D not resolved. The germline gives CDR1 DFQATT, CDR2 SNEGSKA (reference sequence). CDR3 length: 14 amino acids. V was pared by 3 bases and J by 2 bases, with 14 bases between.

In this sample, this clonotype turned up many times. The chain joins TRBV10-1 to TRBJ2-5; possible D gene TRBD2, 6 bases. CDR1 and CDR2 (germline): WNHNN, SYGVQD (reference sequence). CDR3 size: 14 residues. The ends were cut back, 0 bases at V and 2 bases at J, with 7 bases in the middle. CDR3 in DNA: TGCGCCAGCAGTGAGTCCGGGAGACAAGAGACCCAGTACTTC. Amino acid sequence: CASSESGRQETQYF.

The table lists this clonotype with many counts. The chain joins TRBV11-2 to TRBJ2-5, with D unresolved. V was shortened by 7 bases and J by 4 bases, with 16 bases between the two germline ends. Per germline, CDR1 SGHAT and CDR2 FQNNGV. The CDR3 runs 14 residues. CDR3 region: CASTEQGIGETQYF. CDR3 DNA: TGTGCCAGCACCGAACAAGGGATCGGAGAGACCCAGTACTTC. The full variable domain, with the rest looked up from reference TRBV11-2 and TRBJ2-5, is EAGVAQSPRYKIIEKRQSVAFWCNPISGHATLYWYQQILGQGPKLLIQFQNNGVVDDSQLPKDRFSAERLKGVDSTLKIQPAKLEDSAVYLCASTEQGIGETQYFGPGTRLLVL.

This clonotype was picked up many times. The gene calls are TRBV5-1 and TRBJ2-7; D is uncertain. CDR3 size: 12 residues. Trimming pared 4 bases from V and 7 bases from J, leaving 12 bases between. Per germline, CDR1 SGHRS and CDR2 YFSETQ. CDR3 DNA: TGCGCCAGCAGCCAGGATGTCAAAGAGCAGTACTTC. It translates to CASSQDVKEQYF. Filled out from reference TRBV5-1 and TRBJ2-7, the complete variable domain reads KAGVTQTPRYLIKTRGQQVTLSCSPISGHRSVSWYQQTPGQGLQFLFEYFSETQRNKGNFPGRFSGRQFSNSRSEMNVSTLELGDSALYLCASSQDVKEQYFGPGTRLTVT.

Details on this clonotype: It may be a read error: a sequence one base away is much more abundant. DNA of the CDR3: TGTGCCAGCAGTGAGTCGGGGGGCCAAGAGACCCAGTACTTC. Translated, it gives CASSESGGQETQYF. The rearrangement uses TRBV6-1 and TRBJ2-5; 7 positions agree with TRBD2. The CDR3 is made up of 14 amino acids. Losses at the gene ends were 3 bases for V and 1 base for J; bases not matched to a gene: 2. CDR1 MNHNS and CDR2 SASEGT come from the germline V gene.

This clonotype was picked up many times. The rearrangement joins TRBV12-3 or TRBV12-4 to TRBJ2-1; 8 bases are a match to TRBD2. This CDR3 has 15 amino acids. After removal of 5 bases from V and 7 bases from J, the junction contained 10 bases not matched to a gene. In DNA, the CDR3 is TGTGCCAGCAGTGGGGTGGGACTAGTTTTGAATGAGCAGTTCTTC. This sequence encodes CASSGVGLVLNEQFF.

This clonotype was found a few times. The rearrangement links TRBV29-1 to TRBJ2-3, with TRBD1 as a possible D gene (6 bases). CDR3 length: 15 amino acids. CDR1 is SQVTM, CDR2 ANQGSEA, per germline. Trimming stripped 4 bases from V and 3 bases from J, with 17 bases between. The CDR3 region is CSVGWDNRMTDTQYF. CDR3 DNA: TGCAGCGTTGGTTGGGACAACCGGATGACAGATACGCAGTATTTT.

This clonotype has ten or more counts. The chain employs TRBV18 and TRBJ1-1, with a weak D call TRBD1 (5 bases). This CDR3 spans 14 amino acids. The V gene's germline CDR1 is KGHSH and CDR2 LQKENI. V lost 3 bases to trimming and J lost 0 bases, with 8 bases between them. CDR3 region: CASSPDKMNTEAFF. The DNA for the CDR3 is TGTGCCAGCTCACCGGACAAAATGAACACTGAAGCTTTCTTT.